These 2 T cell receptor beta chains were sequenced from one sample in a study of blood T cell repertoires in COVID-19. This table comes from immunoSEQ multiplex PCR, and its TCRdb copy is limited to in-frame clones, with some not included. The table includes about 110,000 clones, 83% detected once. The material sequenced was peripheral blood. These receptors all come from a woman in her sixties or seventies with acute or convalescent COVID-19.

This clone was counted only a few times. The CDR3 protein is CASSLTGTSGSSYNEQFF. The CDR3 DNA reads as TGCGCCAGCAGCTTGACCGGGACTAGCGGGAGCTCCTACAATGAGCAGTTCTTC. The rearrangement joins TRBV5-1 to TRBJ2-1, with 14 bases fitting TRBD2. J was trimmed by 0 bases and V by 1 base; bases with no gene match: 3. Germline CDR1 reads SGHRS; CDR2 reads YFSETQ. The CDR3 length is 18 residues.

The V and J genes are TRBV11-2 and TRBJ2-2, with a tentative D call TRBD2 (6 bases). V lost 5 bases and J 4 bases, leaving 17 bases between the germline ends. The CDR3 runs to 16 residues. Germline V gives CDR1 SGHAT, CDR2 FQNNGV. The CDR3 DNA follows: TGTGCCAGCAGCGAACGGACTACCAGACGCACCGGGGAGCTGTTTTTT. This sequence encodes CASSERTTRRTGELFF. The variable domain in full, completed from reference TRBV11-2 and TRBJ2-2, reads EAGVAQSPRYKIIEKRQSVAFWCNPISGHATLYWYQQILGQGPKLLIQFQNNGVVDDSQLPKDRFSAERLKGVDSTLKIQPAKLEDSAVYLCASSERTTRRTGELFFGEGSRLTVL.